Below, one T cell receptor beta chain is given with its context. Its specificity is unknown. This CDR3 contains 14 residues. V was trimmed by 4 bases and J by 6 bases, leaving 13 bases between them. Germline CDR1 is SGDLS and CDR2 is YYNGEE. The data belong to a study of T cell responses to AZD1222 COVID-19 vaccine. The study, taken as a whole, reports: It should be noted that donors were predominantly white British and more often female, and clonal diversity was possibly underestimated.

Libraries were prepared by immunoSEQ multiplex PCR; TCRdb keeps only in-frame clonotypes and omits some of them. The sample lists approximately 120,000 clones, about 88% seen once, with over 15% in the top ten. V gene TRBV9 combines with J gene TRBJ1-4; TRBD1 might be the D (5 bases). The starting material was peripheral blood, obtained on day 0 of AZD1222 vaccination. This TCR came from an adult in good health. In nucleotides, the CDR3 is TGTGCCAGCAGCCCCGAAGGGGTAGATGAAAAACTGTTTTTT. Protein product: CASSPEGVDEKLFF. The variable domain in full, completed from reference TRBV9 and TRBJ1-4, reads DSGVTQTPKHLITATGQRVTLRCSPRSGDLSVYWYQQSLDQGLQFLIQYYNGEERAKGNILERFSAQQFPDLHSELNLSSLELGDSALYFCASSPEGVDEKLFFGSGTQLSVL.